This is a list of T cell receptor beta chains from one sample in a study of tumor-infiltrating lymphocytes in oesophageal squamous cell carcinoma. TCRdb used MiXCR to reprocess the PCR reads, holding one entry per CDR3 protein. Here the sample spans fewer than 15,000 distinct CDR3 sequences, roughly 50% being singletons. The sequencing sample was made of esophageal tumor tissue. Source of these receptors: a male donor with esophageal squamous cell carcinoma. The CDR3 runs from the conserved cysteine through the conserved F or W. A D gene is named only where the DNA matches it firmly. Clone sizes are given selectively: once, few, many, or a class where the clone is expanded.

14	.	TRBJ2-1	TRBV11-3	.	TGTGCCAGCAGCTTAGGTCTATCTTACGACGAGCAGTTCTTC	CASSLGLSYDEQFF
11	medium-sized	TRBJ1-2	TRBV6-1	.	TGTGCCAGCGGGGGTAACTATGGCTACACCTTC	CASGGNYGYTF
17	.	TRBJ2-2	TRBV10-2	.	TGCGCCAGCAGGAGCCTGGCGGGGCGAGCGAACACCGGGGAGCTGTTTTTT	CASRSLAGRANTGELFF
14	few	TRBJ2-4	TRBV7-9	.	TGTGCCAGCAGCTCGAACAGGGTGGGAGGAGAGCAGTACTTC	CASSSNRVGGEQYF
16	.	TRBJ2-4	TRBV7-2	TRBD2	TGTGCCAGCAGCTTGCCCTGGGGGGGGAATTACAATGAGCAGTACTTC	CASSLPWGGNYNEQYF
14	.	TRBJ2-7	TRBV6-1	.	TGTGCCAGCACGGAGGAACTAGGGACCTACGAGCAGTACTTC	CASTEELGTYEQYF
12	few	TRBJ1-3	TRBV7-2	.	TGTGCCAGCAGCTTTCCCGGAAACACCATATATTTT	CASSFPGNTIYF
12	.	TRBJ2-7	TRBV5-4	.	TGTGCCAGCAGCTTGGGAGGGAGGGAGCAGTACTTC	CASSLGGREQYF
11	once	TRBJ1-1	TRBV7-2	.	TGTGCCAGCAGCCCTCATTCTGAAGCTTTCTTT	CASSPHSEAFF
12	.	TRBJ2-3	TRBV7-8	.	TGTGCCAGCAGCTTCGAGGCTGGGGGGCAGTATTTT	CASSFEAGGQYF
14	.	TRBJ2-4	TRBV7-8	.	TGTGCCAGCAGCTTAGAGGGTAGTTTAAACATTCAGTACTTC	CASSLEGSLNIQYF
12	.	TRBJ2-5	TRBV7-2	.	TGTGCCAGCAGCCCCCCGGGGGAGACCCAGTACTTC	CASSPPGETQYF
14	once	TRBJ2-1	TRBV7-9	.	TGTGCCAGCAGCTCGCCCCGACCTGGTGACGAGCAGTTCTTC	CASSSPRPGDEQFF
13	few	TRBJ2-5	TRBV7-2	TRBD1	TGTGCCAGCAGCTCAGGGGGCCCAGAGACCCAGTACTTC	CASSSGGPETQYF
13	.	TRBJ2-5	TRBV27	TRBD1	TGTGCCAGCAGTGCCGACAGGGTGGCGACCCAGTACTTC	CASSADRVATQYF
15	many	TRBJ2-7	TRBV7-2	.	TGTGCCAGCAGCTTAGGTCGGGAACGGTCCTACGAGCAGTACTTC	CASSLGRERSYEQYF
13	.	TRBJ1-1	TRBV10-3	.	TGTGCCATTAGGACAGACCTGAACACTGAAGCTTTCTTT	CAIRTDLNTEAFF
15	.	TRBJ1-2	TRBV7-2	TRBD1	TGTGCCAGCAGCTTAACCCGGGACAGTCCCTATGGCTACACCTTC	CASSLTRDSPYGYTF
15	.	TRBJ1-5	TRBV6-6	.	TGTGCCAGCAGTTACTCTGCCAGCCTCAATCAGCCCCAGCATTTT	CASSYSASLNQPQHF
14	once	TRBJ2-7	TRBV12-3/TRBV12-4	.	TGTGCCAGCAGTTTTCAGGGATGGGATCGCGAGCAGTACTTC	CASSFQGWDREQYF
9	.	TRBJ2-7	TRBV6-1	.	TGTGCCGTGGGGACAATCCAGTACTTC	CAVGTIQYF
12	.	TRBJ1-1	TRBV25-1	.	TGTGCCAGCAGTGCGCAGTACACTGAAGCTTTCTTT	CASSAQYTEAFF
16	.	TRBJ2-5	TRBV6-6	.	TGTGCCAGCAGTGAGAGGGAAGCTGTTCGAGGAGAGACCCAGTACTTC	CASSEREAVRGETQYF
15	.	TRBJ2-3	TRBV7-2	TRBD1	TGTGCCAGCAACTCGATGACAGGGAGCAATTCACCCCTCCACTTC	CASNSMTGSNSPLHF
12	.	TRBJ1-5	TRBV12-3/TRBV12-4	.	TGTGCCAGCAGCCTGGGAGAAGGTCCCCAGCATTTT	CASSLGEGPQHF
15	many	TRBJ2-2	TRBV19	TRBD2	TGTGCCAGTCGTACTAGCGGGAGGACCACCGGGGAGCTGTTTTTT	CASRTSGRTTGELFF
11	many	TRBJ2-7	TRBV28	.	TGTGCCAGCAAGAAGAACTACGAGCAGTACTTC	CASKKNYEQYF
15	.	TRBJ2-3	TRBV7-2	.	TGTGCCAGCAGTATCGCGTGCGGGAAGTTTAACGAGCAGTATTTT	CASSIACGKFNEQYF
16	.	TRBJ2-3	TRBV7-2	TRBD2	TGTGCCAGCAGCCCCTCGGACGGGAGGCGGGCAGATACGCAGTATTTT	CASSPSDGRRADTQYF
14	.	TRBJ1-3	TRBV7-6	.	TGTGCCAGCACCCGAGACAGGTCTGGAAACACCATATATTTT	CASTRDRSGNTIYF
13	.	TRBJ2-7	TRBV7-2	.	TGTGCCAGCAGGCCACCTGGAGTTCCCGAGCAGTACTTC	CASRPPGVPEQYF
16	.	TRBJ2-1	TRBV18	TRBD1	TGTGCCAGCTCACCATTTATGGGACAGGGGGCGGTTGAGCAGTTCTTC	CASSPFMGQGAVEQFF
15	.	TRBJ2-5	TRBV7-4	.	TGTGCCAGCAGCCCCATCCGGACATCTCAAGAGACCCAGTACTTC	CASSPIRTSQETQYF
13	.	TRBJ1-2	TRBV12-3/TRBV12-4	TRBD1	TGTGCCAGCTCAGACAGGGAGACCTATGGCTACACCTTC	CASSDRETYGYTF
13	few	TRBJ2-5	TRBV7-2	.	TGTGCCAGCAGCCCAGGGACGACACAGGGCCAGTACTTC	CASSPGTTQGQYF
15	once	TRBJ2-3	TRBV2	TRBD1	TGTGCCATCGACGGGAAAGGGGGCGCGGAAGATACGCAGTATTTT	CAIDGKGGAEDTQYF
15	many	TRBJ2-1	TRBV9	TRBD2	TGTGCCAGCAGCGCTCCGGGACTAGCGGGAGTCTGGGCGTTCTTC	CASSAPGLAGVWAFF
18	many	TRBJ2-3	TRBV3-1	.	TGTGCCAGCAGCCAAGCTTCGGGGGCCTTCTATAGCACAGATACGCAGTATTTT	CASSQASGAFYSTDTQYF
11	hyperexpanded	TRBJ2-3	TRBV6-1	.	TGTGCCAGCAGTTCAACAGATACGCAGTATTTT	CASSSTDTQYF
11	.	TRBJ2-5	TRBV29-1	.	TGCAGCCGGGACAACGGAGAGACCCAGTACTTC	CSRDNGETQYF
18	many	TRBJ2-5	TRBV4-1	TRBD2	TGCGCCAGCAGCCAAGATTTAACTAGCGGGTCATTTGCAGAGACCCAGTACTTC	CASSQDLTSGSFAETQYF
17	many	TRBJ1-3	TRBV6-6	TRBD1	TGTGCCAGCAGTTACACTTCTCCAGGGGGTTCTGGAAACACCATATATTTT	CASSYTSPGGSGNTIYF
13	many	TRBJ2-5	TRBV5-6	.	TGTGCCAGCAGCCCTGGGGTGGGCGAGACCCAGTACTTC	CASSPGVGETQYF
15	.	TRBJ2-1	TRBV28	.	TGTGCCAGCAGTTTAAACCCGGGGACAAGTGATGAGCAGTTCTTC	CASSLNPGTSDEQFF
14	medium-sized	TRBJ2-3	TRBV27	.	TGTGCCAGCAGCCCACGCGAGGCGGCAGATACGCAGTATTTT	CASSPREAADTQYF
14	many	TRBJ2-7	TRBV18	TRBD2	TGTGCCAGCTCACAGTTGCGGGAGACCTACGAGCAGTACTTC	CASSQLRETYEQYF
13	.	TRBJ1-5	TRBV20-1	.	TGCAGTGCTAGAGGACAGGAGGATCAGCCCCAGCATTTT	CSARGQEDQPQHF
15	.	TRBJ2-1	TRBV7-2	.	TGTGCCAGCAGCTCCAGACCACCAGGGAAGCGCGAGCAGTTCTTC	CASSSRPPGKREQFF
13	few	TRBJ2-7	TRBV7-2	.	TGTGCCAGCAGGGGCGGACTAAAGGGCGAGCAGTACTTC	CASRGGLKGEQYF
11	few	TRBJ2-5	TRBV7-2	.	TGTGCCAGCAGCTACCAAGAGACCCAGTACTTC	CASSYQETQYF
16	.	TRBJ2-1	TRBV12-3/TRBV12-4	TRBD2	TGTGCCAGCACGTTCCGTAGCGGGGGGGCCTACAATGAGCAGTTCTTC	CASTFRSGGAYNEQFF
14	few	TRBJ2-7	TRBV7-9	.	TGTGCCAGCAGCTTAGGGTACGGACGCGGCGAGCAGTACTTC	CASSLGYGRGEQYF
12	.	TRBJ2-1	TRBV7-2	.	TGTGCCAGCAGCTTTGCAGGGGATGAGCAGTTCTTC	CASSFAGDEQFF
13	.	TRBJ2-1	TRBV19	TRBD1	TGTGCCAGTACTGACAGGGCTAGGAATGAGCAGTTCTTC	CASTDRARNEQFF
11	.	TRBJ2-3	TRBV12-3/TRBV12-4	.	TGTGCCAGCAGTTTCACTGGTACGCAGTATTTT	CASSFTGTQYF
14	.	TRBJ2-5	TRBV14	.	TGTGCCAGCAGCCCCCGGGCTTACCAAGAGACCCAGTACTTC	CASSPRAYQETQYF
16	many	TRBJ2-5	TRBV18	TRBD2	TGTGCCAGCTCACCACTGACTAGCGGGAGTTGGGAGACCCAGTACTTC	CASSPLTSGSWETQYF